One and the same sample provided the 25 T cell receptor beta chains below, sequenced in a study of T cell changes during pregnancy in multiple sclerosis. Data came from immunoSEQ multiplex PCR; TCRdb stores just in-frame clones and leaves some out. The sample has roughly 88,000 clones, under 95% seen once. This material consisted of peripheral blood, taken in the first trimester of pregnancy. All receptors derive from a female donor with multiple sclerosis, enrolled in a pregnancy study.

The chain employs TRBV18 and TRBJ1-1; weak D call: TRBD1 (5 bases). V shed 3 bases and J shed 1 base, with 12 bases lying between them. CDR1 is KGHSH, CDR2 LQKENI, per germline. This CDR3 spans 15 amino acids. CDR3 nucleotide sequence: TGTGCCAGCTCACCTTCGACAGTCAGGAACACTGAAGCTTTCTTT. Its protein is CASSPSTVRNTEAFF. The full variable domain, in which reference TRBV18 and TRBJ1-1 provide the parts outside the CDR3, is NAGVMQNPRHLVRRRGQEARLRCSPMKGHSHVYWYRQLPEEGLKFMVYLQKENIIDESGMPKERFSAEFPKEGPSILRIQQVVRGDSAAYFCASSPSTVRNTEAFFGQGTRLTVV.

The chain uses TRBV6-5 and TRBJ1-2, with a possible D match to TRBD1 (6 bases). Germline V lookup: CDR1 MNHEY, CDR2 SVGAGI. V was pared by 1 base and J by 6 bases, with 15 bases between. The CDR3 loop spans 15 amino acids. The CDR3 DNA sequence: TGTGCCAGCAGTTACTTCAGGGGAGACGGGGATGGCTACACCTTC. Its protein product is CASSYFRGDGDGYTF.

CDR3 nucleotides: TGTGCCAGCAGTTTACCGCGGGGATTGGGTAGCACAGATACGCAGTATTTT. It codes for CASSLPRGLGSTDTQYF. This sequence joins TRBV27 and TRBJ2-3, with D possibly being TRBD2 (6 bases). V lost 2 bases and J lost 0, with 15 bases in between. In germline, CDR1 is MNHEY, CDR2 SMNVEV (reference sequence). This CDR3 region has 17 residues.

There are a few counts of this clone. CDR3 protein: CASGLAGDTQYF. In nucleotides, the CDR3 is TGTGCCTCGGGACTAGCCGGAGATACGCAGTATTTT. The chain couples TRBV27 to TRBJ2-3; TRBD2 matches 9 bases. Looked up from germline, CDR1 is MNHEY and CDR2 is SMNVEV (reference sequence). Trimming removed 11 bases from V and 5 bases from J; junction bases left unmatched: 5. The CDR3 has 12 residues.

In DNA form, the CDR3 reads TGTGCCAGCAGCGTAGCGCCTAGCGTAGGGGAGACCCAGTACTTC. Residues: CASSVAPSVGETQYF. The J gene is TRBJ2-5, the V gene TRBV9, with D possibly matching TRBD2 (6 bases). In germline, CDR1 is SGDLS, CDR2 YYNGEE. The CDR3 loop spans 15 amino acids. The V end was cut by 0 bases, the J end by 5 bases, with 14 bases between.

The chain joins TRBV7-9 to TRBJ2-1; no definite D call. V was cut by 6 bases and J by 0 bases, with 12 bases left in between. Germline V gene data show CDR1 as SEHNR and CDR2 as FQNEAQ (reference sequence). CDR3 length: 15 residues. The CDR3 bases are TGTGCCAGCAGTGACTCAATAAGCTCCTACAATGAGCAGTTCTTC. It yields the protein CASSDSISSYNEQFF.

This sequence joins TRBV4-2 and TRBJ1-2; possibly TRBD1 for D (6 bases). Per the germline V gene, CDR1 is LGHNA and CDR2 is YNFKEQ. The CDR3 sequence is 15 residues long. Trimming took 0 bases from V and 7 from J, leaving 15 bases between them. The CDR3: CASSQEIGGLSGYTF. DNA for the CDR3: TGTGCCAGCAGCCAAGAGATCGGGGGGCTGAGTGGCTACACCTTC.

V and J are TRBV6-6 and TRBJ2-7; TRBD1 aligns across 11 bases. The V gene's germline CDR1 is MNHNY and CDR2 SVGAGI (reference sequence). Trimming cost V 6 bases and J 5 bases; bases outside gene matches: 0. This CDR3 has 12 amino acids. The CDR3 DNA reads TGTGCCAGCAGGGACAGGGGGCACGAGCAGTACTTC. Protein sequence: CASRDRGHEQYF.

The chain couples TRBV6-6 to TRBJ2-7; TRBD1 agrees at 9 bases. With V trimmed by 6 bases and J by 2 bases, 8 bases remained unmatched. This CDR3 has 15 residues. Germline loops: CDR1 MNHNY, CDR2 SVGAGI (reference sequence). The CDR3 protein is CASSLDRGVTYEQYF. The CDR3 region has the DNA TGTGCCAGCAGCCTGGACAGGGGCGTTACCTACGAGCAGTACTTC.

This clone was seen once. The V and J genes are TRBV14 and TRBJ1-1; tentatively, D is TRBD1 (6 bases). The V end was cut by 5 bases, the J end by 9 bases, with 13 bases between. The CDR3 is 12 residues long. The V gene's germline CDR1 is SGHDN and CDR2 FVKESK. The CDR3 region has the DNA TGTGCCAGCAGCAGGACAGCCACCCAAGCTTTCTTT. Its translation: CASSRTATQAFF.

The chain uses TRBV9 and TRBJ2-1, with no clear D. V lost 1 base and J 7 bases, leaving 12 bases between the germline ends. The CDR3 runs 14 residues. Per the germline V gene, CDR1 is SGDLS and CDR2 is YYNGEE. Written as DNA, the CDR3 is TGTGCCAGCAGCGTAAGTCCATCGAGGAATGAGCAGTTCTTC. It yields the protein CASSVSPSRNEQFF. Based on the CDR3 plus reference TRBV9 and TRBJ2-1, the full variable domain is DSGVTQTPKHLITATGQRVTLRCSPRSGDLSVYWYQQSLDQGLQFLIQYYNGEERAKGNILERFSAQQFPDLHSELNLSSLELGDSALYFCASSVSPSRNEQFFGPGTRLTVL.

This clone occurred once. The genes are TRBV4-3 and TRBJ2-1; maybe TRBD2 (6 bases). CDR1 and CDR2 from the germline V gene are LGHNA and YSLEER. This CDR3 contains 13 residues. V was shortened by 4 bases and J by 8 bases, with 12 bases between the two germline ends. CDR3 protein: CASSLGLYDEQFF. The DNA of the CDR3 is TGCGCCAGCAGCCTCGGACTATACGATGAGCAGTTCTTC.

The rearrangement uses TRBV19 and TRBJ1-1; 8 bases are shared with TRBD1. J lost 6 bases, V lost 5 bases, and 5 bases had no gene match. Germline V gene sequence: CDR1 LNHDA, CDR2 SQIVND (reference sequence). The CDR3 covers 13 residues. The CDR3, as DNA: TGTGCCAGTAGTCCCGACAGGGGCGCTGAAGCTTTCTTT. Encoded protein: CASSPDRGAEAFF.

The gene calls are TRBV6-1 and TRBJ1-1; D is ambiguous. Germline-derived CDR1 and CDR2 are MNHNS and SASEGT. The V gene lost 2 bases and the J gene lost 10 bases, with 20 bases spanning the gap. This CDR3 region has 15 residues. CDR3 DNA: TGTGCCAGCAGTGAAAGAAACAACCTAGTGCCTCGAGCTTTCTTT. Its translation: CASSERNNLVPRAFF.

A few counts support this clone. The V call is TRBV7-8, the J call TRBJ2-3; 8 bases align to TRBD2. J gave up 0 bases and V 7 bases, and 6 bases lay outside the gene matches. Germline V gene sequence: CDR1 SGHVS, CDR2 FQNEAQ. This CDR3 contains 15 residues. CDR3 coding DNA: TGTGCCAGCACCGAGCGGGAGAGTAGCACAGATACGCAGTATTTT. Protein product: CASTERESSTDTQYF.

The CDR3 here is CASSYGLTKETQYF. The DNA for the CDR3 is TGTGCCAGCAGTTACGGTCTAACCAAAGAGACCCAGTACTTC. This sequence joins TRBV6-6 and TRBJ2-5, with D uncertain. CDR1 is MNHNY, CDR2 SVGAGI, per germline (reference sequence). The CDR3 has 14 residues. Trimming removed 2 bases at V and 3 bases at J, with 10 bases between.

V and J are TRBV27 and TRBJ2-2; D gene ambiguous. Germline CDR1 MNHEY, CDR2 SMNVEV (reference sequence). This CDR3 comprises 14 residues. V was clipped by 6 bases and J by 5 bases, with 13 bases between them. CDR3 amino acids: CASRPNLETGELFF. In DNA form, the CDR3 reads TGTGCCAGCAGGCCCAATCTAGAAACCGGGGAGCTGTTTTTT.

CDR3 DNA sequence: TGTGCCAGCAAAATGTGGGAGGGCCTAGTCTACGAGCAGTACTTC. Encoded protein: CASKMWEGLVYEQYF. The chain links TRBV6-1 to TRBJ2-7, with TRBD2 identical over 7 bases. Germline-derived CDR1 and CDR2 are MNHNS and SASEGT. This CDR3 has 15 amino acids. V shed 7 bases, J shed 3 bases, and the junction held 12 bases outside the gene matches.

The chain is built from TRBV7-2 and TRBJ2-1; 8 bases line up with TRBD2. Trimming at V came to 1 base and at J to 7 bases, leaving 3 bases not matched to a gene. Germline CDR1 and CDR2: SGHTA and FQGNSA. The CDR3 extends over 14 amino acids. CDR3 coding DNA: TGTGCCAGCAGCTTAGACCCTAGCGGGAATGAGCAGTTCTTC. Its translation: CASSLDPSGNEQFF.

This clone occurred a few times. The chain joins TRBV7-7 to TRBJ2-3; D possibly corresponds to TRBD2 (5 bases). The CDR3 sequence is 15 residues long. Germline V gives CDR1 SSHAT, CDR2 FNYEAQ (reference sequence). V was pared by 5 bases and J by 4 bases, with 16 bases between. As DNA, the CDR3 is TGTGCCAGCAGCCCCGGACTCCCCGGGGCAGATACGCAGTATTTT. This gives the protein CASSPGLPGADTQYF.

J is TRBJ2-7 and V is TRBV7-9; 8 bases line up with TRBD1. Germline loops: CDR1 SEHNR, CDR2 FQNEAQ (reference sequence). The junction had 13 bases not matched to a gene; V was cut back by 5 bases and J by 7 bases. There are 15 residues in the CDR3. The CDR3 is CASSVTGDGTGEQYF. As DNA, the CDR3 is TGTGCCAGCAGCGTGACAGGGGATGGGACCGGAGAGCAGTACTTC.

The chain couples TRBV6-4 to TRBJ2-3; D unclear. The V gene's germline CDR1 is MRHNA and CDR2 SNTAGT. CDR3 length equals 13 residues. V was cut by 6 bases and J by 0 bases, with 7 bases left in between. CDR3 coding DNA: TGTGCCAGCAGCCAGGTCAGCACAGATACGCAGTATTTT. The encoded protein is CASSQVSTDTQYF.

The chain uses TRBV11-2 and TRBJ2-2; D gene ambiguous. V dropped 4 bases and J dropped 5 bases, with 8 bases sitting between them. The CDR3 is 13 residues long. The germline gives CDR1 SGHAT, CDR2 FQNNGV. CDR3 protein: CASSSPSTGELFF. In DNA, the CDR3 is TGTGCCAGCAGCTCCCCCAGTACCGGGGAGCTGTTTTTT.

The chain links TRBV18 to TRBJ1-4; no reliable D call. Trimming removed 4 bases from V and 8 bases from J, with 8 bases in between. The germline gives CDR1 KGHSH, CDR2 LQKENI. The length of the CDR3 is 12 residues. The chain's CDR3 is CASSLEREKLFF. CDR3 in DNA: TGTGCCAGCTCACTGGAGAGGGAAAAACTGTTTTTT. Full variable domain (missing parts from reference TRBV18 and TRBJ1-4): NAGVMQNPRHLVRRRGQEARLRCSPMKGHSHVYWYRQLPEEGLKFMVYLQKENIIDESGMPKERFSAEFPKEGPSILRIQQVVRGDSAAYFCASSLEREKLFFGSGTQLSVL.

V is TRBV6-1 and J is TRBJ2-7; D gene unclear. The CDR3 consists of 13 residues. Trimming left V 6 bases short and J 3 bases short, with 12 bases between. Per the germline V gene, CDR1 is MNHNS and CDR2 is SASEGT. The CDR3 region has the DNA TGTGCCAGCAGCCCGACTTACTACTACGAGCAGTACTTC. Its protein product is CASSPTYYYEQYF.